This is a list of T cell receptor beta chains from one sample in a study of OX40 agonist ivuxolimab in advanced cancers. The assay was immunoSEQ multiplex PCR, and TCRdb's table has in-frame clones only and misses some. The sample has some 19,000 clones, 85% to 90% seen once. The sample consisted of CD4+ or CD8+ T cells sorted from blood, taken in a trial of the OX40 agonist ivuxolimab. The source of these receptors is an adult with an advanced solid tumor such as melanoma, head and neck, liver or kidney cancer. Each CDR3 is given with its conserved first and last residue. The D gene is left open where the match is weak. Only part of the rows carry a size: once, few, many, or a class if the clone is expanded.

DNA,CDR3,J,D,size,V
TGTGCCAGTAGTGTCAAACACCACGAGCAGTACTTC,CASSVKHHEQYF,TRBJ2-7,NA,NA,TRBV19
TGTGCCAGCAGTTCCGGGACTAGTCACTACGAGCAGTACTTC,CASSSGTSHYEQYF,TRBJ2-7,TRBD2,NA,TRBV27
TGCGCCAGCAGCTTGGCCGGTTTCATGCAGGACGGGGAGGATGAGCAGTTCTTC,CASSLAGFMQDGEDEQFF,TRBJ2-1,NA,NA,TRBV5-1
TGTGCCGCGTCGGGCTCCTATAATTCACCCCTCCACTTT,CAASGSYNSPLHF,TRBJ1-6,NA,NA,TRBV25-1
TGCGCCAGCAGCCCGGAGCCTGGGGCCAACGTCCTGACTTTC,CASSPEPGANVLTF,TRBJ2-6,NA,NA,TRBV5-1
TGTGCCAGTAGTATTCCAGGCAGGTACTACGAGCAGTACTTC,CASSIPGRYYEQYF,TRBJ2-7,NA,few,TRBV19
TGTGCCAGCAGCCTACCAGTGGGCGAGCAGTACTTC,CASSLPVGEQYF,TRBJ2-7,NA,NA,TRBV14
TGTGCCAGCAGTTTTTCAGGGGGGGGCTACACCTTC,CASSFSGGGYTF,TRBJ1-2,TRBD1,NA,TRBV27
TGTGCCAGCAGTTCGGGACTAGCAACAGATACGCAGTATTTT,CASSSGLATDTQYF,TRBJ2-3,TRBD2,NA,TRBV6-5
TGCGCCAGCAGCCCGGTTGCGGAGGTGAAATACGAGCAGTACTTC,CASSPVAEVKYEQYF,TRBJ2-7,NA,NA,TRBV5-1
TGTGCCAGCAGCTTAAAATACGGACTAGCGGGAGGAGGGGAGACCCAGTACTTC,CASSLKYGLAGGGETQYF,TRBJ2-5,TRBD2,NA,TRBV11-2
TGTGCCAGCAGTTTAGTTACAGGGAATCCCCAGCAGTACTTC,CASSLVTGNPQQYF,TRBJ2-7,NA,NA,TRBV28
TGTGCCAGCAGCCCCAGTGGGAGCTCCTACAATGAGCAGTTCTTC,CASSPSGSSYNEQFF,TRBJ2-1,NA,NA,TRBV9
TGTGCCAGCAGTTCCCCCGGGACTAGCGGAACCGGGGAGCTGTTTTTT,CASSSPGTSGTGELFF,TRBJ2-2,TRBD2,NA,TRBV6-5
TGTGCCAGCAGTTTATGGGACGGAAGCTACGAGCAGTACTTC,CASSLWDGSYEQYF,TRBJ2-7,NA,NA,TRBV27